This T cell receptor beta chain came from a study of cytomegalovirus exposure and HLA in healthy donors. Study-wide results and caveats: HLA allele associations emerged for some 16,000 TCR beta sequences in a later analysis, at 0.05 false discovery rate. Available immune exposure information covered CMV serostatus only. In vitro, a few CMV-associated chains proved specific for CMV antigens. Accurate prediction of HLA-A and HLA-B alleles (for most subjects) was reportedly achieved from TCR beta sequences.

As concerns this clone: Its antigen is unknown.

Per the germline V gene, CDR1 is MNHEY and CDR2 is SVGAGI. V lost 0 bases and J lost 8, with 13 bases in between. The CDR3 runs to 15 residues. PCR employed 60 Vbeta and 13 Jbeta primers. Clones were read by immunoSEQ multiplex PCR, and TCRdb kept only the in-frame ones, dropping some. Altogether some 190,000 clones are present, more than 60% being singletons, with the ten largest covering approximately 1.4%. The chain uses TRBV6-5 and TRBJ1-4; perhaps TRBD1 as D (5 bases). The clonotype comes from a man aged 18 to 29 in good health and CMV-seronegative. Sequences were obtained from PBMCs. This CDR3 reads CASSYSRGRGEKLFF. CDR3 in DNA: TGTGCCAGCAGTTACTCTAGGGGACGGGGGGAAAAACTGTTTTTT.